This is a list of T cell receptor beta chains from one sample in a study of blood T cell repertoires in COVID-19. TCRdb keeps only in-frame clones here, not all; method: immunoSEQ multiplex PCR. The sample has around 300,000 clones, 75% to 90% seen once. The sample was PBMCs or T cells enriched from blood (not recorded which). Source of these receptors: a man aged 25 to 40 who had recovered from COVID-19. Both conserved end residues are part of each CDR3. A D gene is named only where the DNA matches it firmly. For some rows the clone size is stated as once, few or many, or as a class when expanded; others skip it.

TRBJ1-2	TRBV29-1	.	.	CSVQEEGAFRVNYGYTF	TGCAGCGTGCAAGAGGAAGGGGCCTTTAGGGTTAACTATGGCTACACCTTC
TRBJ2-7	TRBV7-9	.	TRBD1	CASSPGGGLSYEQYF	TGTGCCAGCAGCCCAGGGGGCGGTCTCTCCTACGAGCAGTACTTC
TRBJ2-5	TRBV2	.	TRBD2	CASSESGVGETQYF	TGTGCCAGCAGTGAAAGCGGGGTCGGGGAGACCCAGTACTTC
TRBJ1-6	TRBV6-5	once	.	CASSLTVWGGSPLHF	TGTGCCAGCAGTTTAACGGTCTGGGGAGGATCACCCCTCCACTTT
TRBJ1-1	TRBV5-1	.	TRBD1	CASSLSTGGLGEAFF	TGCGCCAGCAGCTTGTCGACAGGGGGCTTGGGTGAAGCTTTCTTT
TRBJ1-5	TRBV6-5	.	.	CASRAQGYSNQPQHF	TGTGCCAGCAGGGCTCAGGGATATAGCAATCAGCCCCAGCATTTT
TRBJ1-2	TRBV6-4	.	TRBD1	CASSQGGGYTF	TGTGCCAGCAGTCAGGGGGGCGGCTACACCTTC
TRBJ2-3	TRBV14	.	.	CASSLRPDTQYF	TGTGCCAGCAGCTTGCGTCCAGATACGCAGTATTTT
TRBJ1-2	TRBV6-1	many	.	CASSEAPTGGHGYTF	TGTGCCAGCAGTGAAGCTCCGACAGGTGGGCATGGCTACACCTTC
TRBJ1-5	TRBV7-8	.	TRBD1	CASSPRGQGGQPQHF	TGTGCCAGCAGCCCCCGGGGACAGGGCGGACAGCCCCAGCATTTT
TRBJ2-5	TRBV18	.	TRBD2	CASSPLGLAGGGETQYF	TGTGCCAGCTCACCACTTGGACTAGCCGGGGGCGGGGAGACCCAGTACTTC
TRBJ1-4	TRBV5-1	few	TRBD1	CASSPDRGSEKLFF	TGCGCCAGCAGCCCTGACAGGGGGAGTGAAAAACTGTTTTTT
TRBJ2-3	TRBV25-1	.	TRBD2	CASSRTSGGQTQYF	TGTGCCAGCAGTCGGACTAGCGGGGGGCAAACGCAGTATTTT
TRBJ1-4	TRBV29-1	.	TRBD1	CSVPDRGSEKLFF	TGCAGCGTCCCGGACAGGGGATCAGAAAAACTGTTTTTT
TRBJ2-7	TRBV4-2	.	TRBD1	CASSQDPETGVSYEQYF	TGTGCCAGCAGCCAAGATCCGGAGACAGGGGTCTCCTACGAGCAGTACTTC
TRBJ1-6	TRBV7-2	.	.	CASSLGLAGSPLHF	TGTGCCAGCAGCTTAGGGCTCGCAGGCTCACCCCTCCACTTT
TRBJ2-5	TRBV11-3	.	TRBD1	CASSAGTGSRRQETQYF	TGTGCCAGCAGCGCCGGGACAGGGAGTAGAAGACAAGAGACCCAGTACTTC
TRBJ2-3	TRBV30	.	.	CAWSSGVEDTQYF	TGTGCCTGGAGTTCAGGGGTGGAAGATACGCAGTATTTT
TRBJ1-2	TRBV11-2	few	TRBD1	CASSLGDRINYGYTF	TGTGCCAGCAGCTTGGGGGACAGGATTAACTATGGCTACACCTTC
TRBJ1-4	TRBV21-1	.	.	CASTETGDRDVEKLFF	TGTGCCAGCACTGAAACGGGGGACAGGGATGTGGAAAAACTGTTTTTT
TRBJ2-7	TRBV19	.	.	CASSIAPAYEQYF	TGTGCCAGTAGTATAGCCCCAGCCTACGAGCAGTACTTC
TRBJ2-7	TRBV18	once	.	CASSPPFGEQYF	TGTGCCAGCTCACCACCTTTCGGCGAGCAGTACTTC
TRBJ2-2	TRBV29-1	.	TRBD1	CSAGTGSPGELFF	TGCAGCGCCGGGACAGGATCTCCGGGGGAGCTGTTTTTT
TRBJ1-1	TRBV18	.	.	CASSPGQQEEAFF	TGTGCCAGCTCACCAGGACAACAGGAGGAAGCTTTCTTT
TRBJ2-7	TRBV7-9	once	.	CASSPQGGTYEQYF	TGTGCCAGCAGCCCCCAGGGGGGAACCTACGAGCAGTACTTC
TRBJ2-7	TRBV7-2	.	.	CASSLVPGREQYF	TGTGCCAGCAGCTTAGTGCCAGGCCGAGAGCAGTACTTC
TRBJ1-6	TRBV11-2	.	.	CASSFQGQKNSPLHF	TGTGCCAGCAGCTTCCAAGGACAGAAAAATTCACCCCTCCACTTT
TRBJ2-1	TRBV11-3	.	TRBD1	CASSFVGTGGDEQFF	TGTGCCAGCAGCTTTGTCGGGACAGGGGGGGATGAGCAGTTCTTC
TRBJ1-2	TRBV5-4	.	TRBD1	CASSQQGRDGYTF	TGTGCCAGCAGCCAACAGGGGCGGGATGGCTACACCTTC
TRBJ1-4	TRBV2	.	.	CASRATGLATNEKLFF	TGTGCCAGCAGAGCGACAGGTCTCGCAACTAATGAAAAACTGTTTTTT
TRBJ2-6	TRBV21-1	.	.	CASSKRGRDRSSGANVLTF	TGTGCCAGCAGCAAAAGAGGTCGGGACAGATCCTCTGGGGCCAACGTCCTGACTTTC
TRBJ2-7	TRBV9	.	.	CASSEQELSYEQYF	TGTGCCAGCAGCGAACAGGAACTCTCCTACGAGCAGTACTTC
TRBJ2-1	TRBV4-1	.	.	CASSPSSPRGNEQFF	TGCGCCAGCAGCCCTTCCTCCCCCAGGGGCAATGAGCAGTTCTTC
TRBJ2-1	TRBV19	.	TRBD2	CASSPTSGGEQFF	TGTGCCAGTAGTCCCACCTCGGGGGGGGAGCAGTTCTTC
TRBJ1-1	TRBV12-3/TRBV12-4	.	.	CASSLSPRTEAFF	TGTGCCAGCAGTTTGTCTCCGCGCACTGAAGCTTTCTTT
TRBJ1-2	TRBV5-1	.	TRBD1	CASSPATGGRGYTF	TGCGCCAGCAGCCCAGCTACAGGGGGCAGGGGCTACACCTTC
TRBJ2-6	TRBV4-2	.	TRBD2	CASSQDSAGGSSGANVLTF	TGTGCCAGCAGCCAAGATTCAGCGGGGGGGTCCTCTGGGGCCAACGTCCTGACTTTC
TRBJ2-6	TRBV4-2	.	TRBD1	CASSQETTGPSGANVLTF	TGTGCCAGCAGCCAAGAGACGACAGGGCCCTCTGGGGCCAACGTCCTGACTTTC
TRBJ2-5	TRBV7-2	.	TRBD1	CASSNLGQGARETQYF	TGTGCCAGCAGCAACCTAGGACAGGGGGCTAGAGAGACCCAGTACTTC
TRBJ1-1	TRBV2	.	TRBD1	CARATGPNTEAFF	TGTGCCAGGGCGACAGGGCCGAACACTGAAGCTTTCTTT
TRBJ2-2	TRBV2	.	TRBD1	CASSDLGTGTGITGELFF	TGTGCCAGCAGTGATCTCGGGACAGGGACAGGAATCACCGGGGAGCTGTTTTTT
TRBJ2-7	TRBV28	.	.	CASSLPPPGAYEQYF	TGTGCCAGCAGTTTACCCCCCCCAGGGGCCTACGAGCAGTACTTC
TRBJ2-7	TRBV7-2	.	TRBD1	CASSATGATYEQYF	TGTGCCAGCAGCGCGACAGGGGCGACCTACGAGCAGTACTTC